The entry that follows covers one T cell receptor beta chain sequence. Antigen: not known. The CDR3 runs to 14 residues. V was pared by 1 base and J by 2 bases, with 8 bases between. Germline CDR1 and CDR2: MNHEY and SVGAGI. The second PCR ran roughly 7 to 11 cycles with a sample-barcoded 5' primer and J-beta primers. TCRdb ran MiXCR on the 5' RACE reads and lists one entry per CDR3 protein. The profile shows some 1,800,000 distinct CDR3 sequences, more than 35% of them singletons. These data belong to a study of blood T cells in healthy people across ages. Broader study findings: More naive CD4+ cells and higher diversity were found in long-lived than in aged donors. Donor CMV infection status was unknown, possibly confounding age-related changes in expanded clonotypes.

V is TRBV6-5 and J is TRBJ1-1; D perhaps matches TRBD1 (5 bases). The receptor's source is a human donor in good health. The source material was blood. The CDR3 protein is CASSYWGTNTEAFF. For the CDR3, the DNA is TGTGCCAGCAGTTACTGGGGCACTAACACTGAAGCTTTCTTT.